This TCR beta chain was sequenced in a study of cytomegalovirus exposure and HLA in healthy donors. General study findings and limits: Reported findings show TCR beta sequences accurately forecast HLA-A and HLA-B alleles in most subjects. Some V segments, including TRBV6-2 and TRBV6-3, were excluded as indistinguishable. Most sequenced TCRs were rare (though some public TCRs occurred in many donors).

From germline, CDR1 is MGHRA and CDR2 YSYEKL. V was clipped by 0 bases and J by 2 bases, with 11 bases between them. This CDR3 has 16 residues. Vbeta (60) and Jbeta (13) primers were used in the PCR. The assay was immunoSEQ multiplex PCR, and TCRdb's table has in-frame clones only and misses some. The repertoire consists of around 130,000 clones, with around 70% occurring once and the leading ten covering more than 6%. Concerning this clone: Its antigen is not identified.

The chain carries TRBV4-1 and TRBJ1-5; D is undetermined. The receptor was derived from a man aged 40-49 years in good health and CMV-seropositive. Input material: PBMCs. CDR3 in DNA: TGCGCCAGCAGCCAAGATACGTACAGAGGCAATCAGCCCCAGCATTTT. This codes for CASSQDTYRGNQPQHF.